Each of the 32 T cell receptor beta chains below was sequenced from the same sample in a study of control samples from healthy donors and cancer patients. Sequencing was performed with immunoSEQ multiplex PCR; in TCRdb, only in-frame clones are kept and a portion is missing. The sample consists of 120,000 or so clones, roughly 91% of them appearing once. The sequencing input was blood. The source of these receptors is a man in his forties in good health.

The chain has TRBV5-8 and TRBJ1-5; perhaps TRBD1 as D (5 bases). V was trimmed by 0 bases and J by 5 bases, leaving 9 bases between them. Per the germline V gene, CDR1 is SGHTS and CDR2 is YDEGEE. The CDR3 length is 14 residues. In DNA, the CDR3 is TGTGCCAGCAGCTTGGGTCGCAGGGATCAGCCCCAGCATTTT. It specifies CASSLGRRDQPQHF. Full variable domain (remainder filled in from reference TRBV5-8 and TRBJ1-5): EAGVTQSPTHLIKTRGQQATLRCSPISGHTSVYWYQQALGLGLQFLLWYDEGEERNRGNFPPRFSGRQFPNYSSELNVNALELEDSALYLCASSLGRRDQPQHFGDGTRLSIL.

Comment on this clone: This same CDR3 is encoded by further DNA sequences in the sample. The chain carries TRBV7-2 and TRBJ2-3; D remains unclear. CDR3 length equals 11 residues. Germline CDR1 and CDR2: SGHTA and FQGNSA. The V and J ends lost 3 bases and 2 bases respectively, with 0 bases between them. CDR3 sequence reads: CASSFTDTQYF. The CDR3 nucleotides read TGTGCCAGCAGCTTCACAGATACGCAGTATTTT.

The CDR3 is CASSQFGQLVQPQHF. Here the CDR3 DNA reads TGTGCCAGCAGCCAATTCGGGCAGTTGGTTCAGCCCCAGCATTTT. This chain connects TRBV16 to TRBJ1-5; D not resolved. V dropped 1 base and J dropped 6 bases, with 13 bases sitting between them. The CDR3 spans 15 residues. Germline V gives CDR1 KGHSY, CDR2 FQNENV.

The chain carries TRBV3-1 (or the pseudogene TRBV3-2) and TRBJ2-5; no firm D call. Per the germline V gene, CDR1 is LGHDT and CDR2 is YNNKEL (reference sequence). The CDR3 contains 14 residues. Trimming removed 1 base from V and 2 bases from J, with 8 bases in between. The CDR3 region is CASSQVLKQETQYF. CDR3 nucleotides: TGTGCCAGCAGCCAAGTCCTTAAGCAAGAGACCCAGTACTTC.

Only one count was recorded for this clone. The rearrangement joins TRBV14 to TRBJ2-5; D may be TRBD1 (6 bases). This CDR3 is 16 amino acids long. Germline lookup yields CDR1 SGHDN and CDR2 FVKESK. The ends were cut back, 0 bases at V and 2 bases at J, with 13 bases in the middle. The CDR3 bases are TGTGCCAGCAGCCAAGATAGCGTCAGGGGACAAGAGACCCAGTACTTC. The encoded protein is CASSQDSVRGQETQYF.

The rearrangement links TRBV2 to TRBJ2-5; D perhaps matches TRBD1 (5 bases). Between the trimmed V and J ends, which lost 3 bases and 7 bases, there was a span of 27 bases. The CDR3 loop spans 18 amino acids. Germline V lookup: CDR1 SNHLY, CDR2 FYNNEI. As DNA, the CDR3 is TGTGCCAGCAGTGACCTAGGGCTTGGCACGGACAATCAGGGGACCCAGTACTTC. This sequence encodes CASSDLGLGTDNQGTQYF.

The genes are TRBV7-3 and TRBJ1-1; TRBD1 is a possible D gene (6 bases). This CDR3 region has 14 residues. The V end was cut by 6 bases, the J end by 0 bases, with 11 bases between. CDR1 is SGHTA, CDR2 FQGTGA, per germline. The CDR3 protein is CASRHGQLNTEAFF. Written as DNA, the CDR3 is TGTGCCAGCAGGCACGGACAGTTGAACACTGAAGCTTTCTTT.

This sequence joins TRBV6-5 and TRBJ2-3; the D gene is possibly TRBD2 (5 bases). V lost 7 bases to trimming and J lost 9 bases, with 23 bases between them. Germline loops: CDR1 MNHEY, CDR2 SVGAGI. The CDR3 sequence is 15 residues long. The chain's CDR3 is CASTLDGFFGETQYF. The CDR3 nucleotides read TGTGCCAGCACCCTCGACGGGTTTTTCGGGGAGACGCAGTATTTT.

This sequence joins TRBV18 and TRBJ2-7; weak D call: TRBD1 (5 bases). CDR1 KGHSH and CDR2 LQKENI come from the germline V gene. This CDR3 has 16 residues. Between the trimmed V and J ends, which lost 3 bases and 4 bases, there was a span of 19 bases. CDR3 DNA sequence: TGTGCCAGCTCACCGAATAGCCAGGGAACTCGGTACGAGCAGTACTTC. This gives the protein CASSPNSQGTRYEQYF. Combining the CDR3 with reference TRBV18 and TRBJ2-7 gives the whole variable domain NAGVMQNPRHLVRRRGQEARLRCSPMKGHSHVYWYRQLPEEGLKFMVYLQKENIIDESGMPKERFSAEFPKEGPSILRIQQVVRGDSAAYFCASSPNSQGTRYEQYFGPGTRLTVT.

V usage is TRBV6-5 and J usage is TRBJ1-2; D is unclear. Germline V gene sequence: CDR1 MNHEY, CDR2 SVGAGI. This CDR3 spans 15 amino acids. V lost 5 bases and J lost 5, with 18 bases in between. CDR3 amino acids: CASSSREAEPYGYTF. CDR3 coding DNA: TGTGCCAGCAGTAGCCGGGAGGCGGAACCATATGGCTACACCTTC.

The chain recombines TRBV29-1 with TRBJ1-1; D gene ambiguous. The V gene lost 0 bases and the J gene lost 7 bases, with 12 bases spanning the gap. Germline V lookup: CDR1 SQVTM, CDR2 ANQGSEA. The CDR3 sequence is 13 residues long. For the CDR3, the DNA is TGCAGCGTTGAAGATATGGGAACATTTGAAGCTTTCTTT. Translation gives CSVEDMGTFEAFF.

This chain links TRBV29-1 with TRBJ1-4; D is possibly TRBD1 (5 bases). The CDR3 is made up of 10 amino acids. CDR1 is SQVTM, CDR2 ANQGSEA, per germline. With 7 bases removed from V and 6 bases from J, the gap between germline ends came to 6 bases. The CDR3 DNA reads as TGCAGCGGGGGGGATGAAAAACTGTTTTTT. It yields the protein CSGGDEKLFF.

V and J are TRBV7-8 and TRBJ1-1; possible D gene TRBD1, 6 bases. CDR3 length: 15 residues. The germline V gene has CDR1 SGHVS and CDR2 FQNEAQ. Trimming pared 0 bases from V and 6 bases from J, leaving 14 bases between. Here the CDR3 DNA reads TGTGCCAGCAGCTTAGCGCTGGGGGGCGCCGCTGAAGCTTTCTTT. The encoded protein is CASSLALGGAAEAFF.

The rearrangement joins TRBV6-2 or TRBV6-3 to TRBJ2-1; 12 bases fit TRBD1. The CDR3 sequence is 15 residues long. Losses at the gene ends were 5 bases for V and 7 bases for J; bases not matched to a gene: 6. The germline CDR1 and CDR2 sequences are MNHEY and SVGEGT. The CDR3 DNA is TGTGCCAGCAGTGACGGGACAGGGGGCTTTAATGAGCAGTTCTTC. As protein: CASSDGTGGFNEQFF.

The rearrangement uses TRBV19 and TRBJ1-1, with D unresolved. Trimming left V 5 bases short and J 3 bases short, with 10 bases between. CDR3 size: 13 residues. Germline V gives CDR1 LNHDA, CDR2 SQIVND (reference sequence). CDR3 amino acids: CASSFEGYTEAFF. DNA for the CDR3: TGTGCCAGTAGTTTTGAGGGATACACTGAAGCTTTCTTT.

The chain uses TRBV4-3 and TRBJ2-5, with TRBD2 matching over 9 bases. In germline, CDR1 is LGHNA, CDR2 YSLEER. This CDR3 is built from 17 residues. V lost 1 base to trimming and J lost 0 bases; unmatched junction nucleotides: 6. The CDR3 here is CASSQGPSGGYQETQYF. The CDR3 DNA is TGCGCCAGCAGCCAAGGCCCCAGCGGGGGGTACCAAGAGACCCAGTACTTC.

The chain joins TRBV6-5 to TRBJ1-2, with a weak D call TRBD1 (6 bases). CDR1 and CDR2 from the germline V gene are MNHEY and SVGAGI. The CDR3 loop spans 13 amino acids. Trimming took 6 bases from V and 7 from J, leaving 15 bases between them. CDR3 region: CASSPDSGGGYTF. In DNA form, the CDR3 reads TGTGCCAGCAGCCCGGACAGTGGTGGTGGCTACACCTTC.

The genes are TRBV3-1 (or the pseudogene TRBV3-2) and TRBJ2-5, with 7 bases fitting TRBD2. CDR1 and CDR2 from the germline V gene are LGHDT and YNNKEL (reference sequence). This CDR3 spans 16 amino acids. The J segment lost 2 bases and the V segment lost 1 base, leaving 7 bases of the junction unmatched. CDR3 region: CASSQGLGGGQETQYF. For the CDR3, the DNA is TGTGCCAGCAGCCAAGGCCTCGGCGGGGGACAAGAGACCCAGTACTTC.

The chain employs TRBV20-1 and TRBJ1-2; D not certain. V dropped 3 bases and J dropped 5 bases, with 7 bases sitting between them. The CDR3 covers 11 residues. Germline V gene lookup returns CDR1 DFQATT and CDR2 SNEGSKA (reference sequence). This CDR3 reads CSASWVYGYTF. Written as DNA, the CDR3 is TGCAGTGCTAGTTGGGTTTATGGCTACACCTTC.

V is TRBV7-2 and J is TRBJ2-6; D is perhaps TRBD1 (5 bases). Trimming took off 6 bases at V and 3 bases at J, with 12 bases between the two ends. The CDR3 consists of 15 residues. Germline V gene lookup returns CDR1 SGHTA and CDR2 FQGNSA. The CDR3: CASSSQESGANVLTF. The CDR3 coding sequence is TGTGCCAGCAGTTCACAGGAGAGTGGGGCCAACGTCCTGACTTTC.

The rearrangement uses TRBV6-6 and TRBJ1-1, with 10 bases identical to TRBD1. The CDR3 length is 14 residues. Germline V CDR1 and CDR2: MNHNY, SVGAGI (reference sequence). V lost 2 bases, J lost 5 bases, and 2 bases stayed unmatched. CDR3: CASSYADRGTEAFF. Here the CDR3 DNA reads TGTGCCAGCAGTTACGCGGACAGGGGGACTGAAGCTTTCTTT.

The gene calls are TRBV4-3 and TRBJ1-4, with unresolved D. V lost 3 bases, J lost 10 bases, and 9 bases lay in between. Germline V gene data show CDR1 as LGHNA and CDR2 as YSLEER. The CDR3 runs to 12 residues. The CDR3 DNA reads TGCGCCAGCAGCCAGGAGACGGGAAAACTGTTTTTT. It specifies CASSQETGKLFF.

There are a few counts of this clone. The chain links TRBV5-4 to TRBJ1-1, with TRBD1 as a possible D gene (6 bases). Trimming cost V 4 bases and J 4 bases, with 20 bases left between them. The CDR3 totals 16 residues. CDR1 and CDR2 (germline): SGHNT, YYREEE (reference sequence). The DNA for the CDR3 is TGTGCCAGCAGCACCGGGACATTAGGGAGGAGCACTGAAGCTTTCTTT. Its protein is CASSTGTLGRSTEAFF.

The J gene is TRBJ1-1, the V gene TRBV30; D remains ambiguous. V was cut by 0 bases and J by 2 bases, with 7 bases left in between. The CDR3 length is 13 residues. Germline V lookup: CDR1 GTSNPN, CDR2 SVGIG (reference sequence). CDR3 in amino acids: CAWSVGHNTEAFF. CDR3 coding DNA: TGTGCCTGGAGTGTAGGGCATAACACTGAAGCTTTCTTT.

The chain has TRBV7-2 and TRBJ2-5, with TRBD2 matching over 8 bases. V dropped 7 bases and J dropped 5; count of bases not matched to a gene: 12. The germline gives CDR1 SGHTA, CDR2 FQGNSA. The CDR3 has 15 amino acids. The CDR3 DNA sequence: TGTGCCAGCAACTTTTACGGGGGGGCCGGTGAGACCCAGTACTTC. Its translation is CASNFYGGAGETQYF.

This chain links TRBV3-1 (or the pseudogene TRBV3-2) with TRBJ2-3; D is unclear. The CDR3 length is 15 residues. Deletions cut 0 bases from V and 4 bases from J, with 11 bases between. CDR1 LGHDT and CDR2 YNNKEL come from the germline V gene (reference sequence). This CDR3 is CASSQDLLGPDTQYF. The DNA of the CDR3 is TGTGCCAGCAGCCAAGATCTCCTAGGGCCAGATACGCAGTATTTT.

The chain is built from TRBV3-1 (or the pseudogene TRBV3-2) and TRBJ2-7; D ambiguous. This CDR3 spans 14 amino acids. The germline CDR1 and CDR2 sequences are LGHDT and YNNKEL (reference sequence). The ends were cut back, 4 bases at V and 5 bases at J, with 15 bases in the middle. The CDR3 loop is CASSPLSGRDEQYF. The CDR3 DNA sequence: TGTGCCAGCAGCCCCCTCTCAGGCCGAGACGAGCAGTACTTC.

The chain links TRBV5-1 to TRBJ2-5; D is unclear. This CDR3 has 13 residues. The germline CDR1 and CDR2 sequences are SGHRS and YFSETQ. Trimming pared 0 bases from V and 5 bases from J, leaving 8 bases between. As DNA, the CDR3 is TGCGCCAGCAGCTTGGCCTTAAGGGAGACCCAGTACTTC. Residues: CASSLALRETQYF.

V and J are TRBV7-9 and TRBJ1-6; D possibly corresponds to TRBD1 (5 bases). Germline V gene sequence: CDR1 SEHNR, CDR2 FQNEAQ (reference sequence). V dropped 5 bases and J dropped 5 bases, with 10 bases sitting between them. This CDR3 contains 14 residues. The CDR3 DNA reads TGTGCCAGCAGCATCCAGGGAGATAATTCACCCCTCCACTTT. This encodes CASSIQGDNSPLHF.

The chain couples TRBV12-3 or TRBV12-4 to TRBJ1-6, with TRBD1 matching over 7 bases. V lost 5 bases and J lost 13; bases outside the gene matches: 8. The length of the CDR3 is 13 residues. In DNA, the CDR3 is TGTGCCAGCAGTCAAGGGACAGTTGGTCCCCTCCACTTT. Amino acids: CASSQGTVGPLHF.

This clone was detected once. This rearrangement joins TRBV6-5 to TRBJ2-7; D gene uncertain. The CDR3 has 12 residues. The germline CDR1 and CDR2 sequences are MNHEY and SVGAGI. Trimming took 5 bases from V and 3 from J, leaving 8 bases between them. The chain's CDR3 is CASSLSLYEQYF. In DNA form, the CDR3 reads TGTGCCAGCAGTCTCTCCCTCTACGAGCAGTACTTC.

The rearrangement links TRBV2 to TRBJ2-4; 7 positions agree with TRBD1. CDR3 length equals 18 residues. Germline V gene lookup returns CDR1 SNHLY and CDR2 FYNNEI. V gave up 8 bases and J gave up 1 base; unmatched junction bases: 17. This CDR3 is CASYGDRDAGVAKNIQYF. The DNA for the CDR3 is TGTGCCAGCTACGGCGACAGGGATGCCGGGGTGGCCAAAAACATTCAGTACTTC.